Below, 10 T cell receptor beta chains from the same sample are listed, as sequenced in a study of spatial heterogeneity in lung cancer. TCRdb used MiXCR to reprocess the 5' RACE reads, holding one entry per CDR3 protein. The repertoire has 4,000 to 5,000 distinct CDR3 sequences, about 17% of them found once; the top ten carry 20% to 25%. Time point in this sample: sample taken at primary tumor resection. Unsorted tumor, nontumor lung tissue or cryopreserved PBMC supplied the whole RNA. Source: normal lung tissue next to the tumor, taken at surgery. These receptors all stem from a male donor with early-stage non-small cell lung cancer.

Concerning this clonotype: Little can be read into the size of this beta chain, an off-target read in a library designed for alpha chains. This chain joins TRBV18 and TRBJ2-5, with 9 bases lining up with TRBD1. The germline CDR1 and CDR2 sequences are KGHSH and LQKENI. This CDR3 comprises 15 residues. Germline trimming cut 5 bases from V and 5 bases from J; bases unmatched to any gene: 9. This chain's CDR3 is CASSGSTGGDETQYF. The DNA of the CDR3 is TGTGCCAGCTCAGGCTCGACAGGGGGGGACGAGACCCAGTACTTC. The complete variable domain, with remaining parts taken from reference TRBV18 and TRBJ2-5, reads NAGVMQNPRHLVRRRGQEARLRCSPMKGHSHVYWYRQLPEEGLKFMVYLQKENIIDESGMPKERFSAEFPKEGPSILRIQQVVRGDSAAYFCASSGSTGGDETQYFGPGTRLLVL.

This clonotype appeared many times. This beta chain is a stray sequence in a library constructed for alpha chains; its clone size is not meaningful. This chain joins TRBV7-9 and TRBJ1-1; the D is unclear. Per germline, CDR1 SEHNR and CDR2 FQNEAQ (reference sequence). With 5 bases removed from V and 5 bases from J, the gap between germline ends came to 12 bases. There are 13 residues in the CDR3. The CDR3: CASSNALGTEAFF. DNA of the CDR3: TGTGCCAGCAGCAATGCCTTGGGGACTGAAGCTTTCTTT.

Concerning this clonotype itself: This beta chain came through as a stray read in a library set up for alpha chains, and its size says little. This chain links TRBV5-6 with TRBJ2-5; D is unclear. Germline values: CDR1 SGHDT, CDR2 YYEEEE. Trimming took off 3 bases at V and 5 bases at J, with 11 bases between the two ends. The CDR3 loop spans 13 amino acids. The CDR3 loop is CASSSGFGETQYF. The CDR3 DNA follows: TGTGCCAGCAGCTCCGGTTTTGGGGAGACCCAGTACTTC.

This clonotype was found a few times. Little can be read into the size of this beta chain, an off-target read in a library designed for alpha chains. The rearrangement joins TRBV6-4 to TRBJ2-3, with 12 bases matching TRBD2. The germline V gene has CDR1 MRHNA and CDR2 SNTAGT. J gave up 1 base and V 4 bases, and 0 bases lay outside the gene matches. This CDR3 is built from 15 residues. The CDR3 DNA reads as TGTGCCAGCAGTGGGACTAGCGGGGGCACAGATACGCAGTATTTT. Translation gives CASSGTSGGTDTQYF.

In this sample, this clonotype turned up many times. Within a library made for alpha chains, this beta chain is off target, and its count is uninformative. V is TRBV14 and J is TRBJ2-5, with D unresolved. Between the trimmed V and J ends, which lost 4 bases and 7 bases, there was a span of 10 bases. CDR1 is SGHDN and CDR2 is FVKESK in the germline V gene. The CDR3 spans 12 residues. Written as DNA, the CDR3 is TGTGCCAGCAGCCTACGTAGGGTGACCCAGTACTTC. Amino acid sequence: CASSLRRVTQYF.

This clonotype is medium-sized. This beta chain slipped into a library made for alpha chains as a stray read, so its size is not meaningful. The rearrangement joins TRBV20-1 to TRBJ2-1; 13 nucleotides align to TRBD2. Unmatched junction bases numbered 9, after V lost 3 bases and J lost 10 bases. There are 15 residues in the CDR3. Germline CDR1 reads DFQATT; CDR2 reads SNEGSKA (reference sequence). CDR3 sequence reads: CSARWGLAGSGEQFF. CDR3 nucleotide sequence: TGCAGTGCTAGGTGGGGACTAGCGGGGTCCGGAGAGCAGTTCTTC.

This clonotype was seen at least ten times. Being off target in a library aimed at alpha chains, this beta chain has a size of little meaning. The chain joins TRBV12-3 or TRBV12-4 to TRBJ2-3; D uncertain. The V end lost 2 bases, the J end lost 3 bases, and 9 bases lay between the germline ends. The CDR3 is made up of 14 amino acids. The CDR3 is CASSLLPNTDTQYF. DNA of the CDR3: TGTGCCAGCAGTTTATTGCCGAATACAGATACGCAGTATTTT.

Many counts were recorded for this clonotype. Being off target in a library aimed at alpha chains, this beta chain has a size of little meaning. CDR3 loop: CSAPRTGPRDGYTF. The CDR3 coding sequence is TGCAGTGCCCCCAGGACAGGGCCTCGCGATGGCTACACCTTC. The V gene is TRBV20-1, the J gene TRBJ1-2; TRBD1 matches at 8 bases. The CDR3 loop spans 14 amino acids. V lost 6 bases and J lost 6; bases outside the gene matches: 12. The germline CDR1 and CDR2 sequences are DFQATT and SNEGSKA (reference sequence).

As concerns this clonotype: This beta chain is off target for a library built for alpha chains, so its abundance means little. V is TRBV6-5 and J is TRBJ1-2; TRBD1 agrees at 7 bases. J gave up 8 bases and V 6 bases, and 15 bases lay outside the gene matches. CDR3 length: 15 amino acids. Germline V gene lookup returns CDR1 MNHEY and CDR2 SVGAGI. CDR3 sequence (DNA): TGTGCCAGCAGCCGGACAGGTTCCGGGTTTGGAGGCTACACCTTC. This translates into CASSRTGSGFGGYTF.

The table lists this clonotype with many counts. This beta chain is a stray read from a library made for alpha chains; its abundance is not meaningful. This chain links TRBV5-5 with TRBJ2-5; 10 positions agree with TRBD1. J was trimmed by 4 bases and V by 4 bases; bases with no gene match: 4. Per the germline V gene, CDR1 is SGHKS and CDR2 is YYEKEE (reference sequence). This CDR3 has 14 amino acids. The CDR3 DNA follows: TGTGCCAGCAGCAAGACAGGGGGCACAGAGACCCAGTACTTC. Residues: CASSKTGGTETQYF.